The 9 T cell receptor beta chains below all came from one sample that was sequenced in a study of CD8 T cells in Susac syndrome. RNA totalling roughly 0.5 to 1 ug underwent reverse transcription with random hexamers. TCRdb re-derived calls from the immunoSEQ multiplex PCR reads in MiXCR, one entry per CDR3 protein. The data hold 330,000 or so distinct CDR3 sequences, with 75% to 90% observed a single time. Sequencing input: CD8+ T cells from PBMCs. The receptors come from a human donor with multiple sclerosis.

The chain is built from TRBV3-1 and TRBJ2-7; 8 bases align to TRBD2. The junction had 5 bases not matched to a gene; V was cut back by 3 bases and J by 4 bases. The CDR3 loop spans 14 amino acids. Germline V gene data show CDR1 as LGHDT and CDR2 as YNNKEL (reference sequence). The CDR3 DNA sequence: TGTGCCAGCAGCCAGGACCGGGGGGGATACGAGCAGTACTTC. Protein sequence: CASSQDRGGYEQYF.

The rearrangement joins TRBV29-1 to TRBJ2-3, with TRBD1 as a possible D gene (6 bases). The V gene lost 3 bases and the J gene lost 1 base, with 17 bases spanning the gap. Germline CDR1 reads SQVTM; CDR2 reads ANQGSEA. This CDR3 contains 16 residues. The CDR3 reads CSVESIQGIGTDTQYF. CDR3 DNA sequence: TGCAGCGTTGAGAGCATCCAGGGGATTGGCACAGATACGCAGTATTTT.

CDR3 region: CSARVSAGQNTGELFF. In DNA, the CDR3 is TGCAGTGCTAGAGTCAGCGCGGGACAGAACACCGGGGAGCTGTTTTTT. J is TRBJ2-2 and V is TRBV20-1; the D call may be TRBD1 or TRBD2 (6 bases each). Germline V CDR1 and CDR2: DFQATT, SNEGSKA (reference sequence). Trimming left V 1 base short and J 1 base short, with 13 bases between. This CDR3 spans 16 amino acids.

J is TRBJ1-2 and V is TRBV30; no firm D call. CDR3 length equals 12 residues. Per the germline V gene, CDR1 is GTSNPN and CDR2 is SVGIG (reference sequence). V was shortened by 4 bases and J by 7 bases, with 13 bases between the two germline ends. CDR3 in amino acids: CAWTGVTPGYTF. For the CDR3, the DNA is TGTGCCTGGACCGGAGTAACGCCTGGCTACACCTTC. Together with reference TRBV30 and TRBJ1-2, the CDR3 gives the full variable domain: SQTIHQWPATLVQPVGSPLSLECTVEGTSNPNLYWYRQAAGRGLQLLFYSVGIGQISSEVPQNLSASRPQDRQFILSSKKLLLSDSGFYLCAWTGVTPGYTFGSGTRLTVV.

J is TRBJ2-7 and V is TRBV30, with TRBD2 matching over 11 bases. Per germline, CDR1 GTSNPN and CDR2 SVGIG (reference sequence). V shed 0 bases, J shed 0 bases, and the junction held 4 bases outside the gene matches. CDR3 length: 16 residues. The CDR3 bases are TGTGCCTGGAGTGTACTAGCGGGAGCCCTCTCCTACGAGCAGTACTTC. It translates to CAWSVLAGALSYEQYF.

This clonotype was seen just once. V usage is TRBV30 and J usage is TRBJ2-7; possible D gene TRBD1, 8 bases. V lost 6 bases to trimming and J lost 2 bases, with 14 bases between them. The CDR3 has 13 amino acids. CDR1 and CDR2 from the germline V gene are GTSNPN and SVGIG (reference sequence). The CDR3 sequence is CACTGGVAYEQYF. In DNA form, the CDR3 reads TGTGCCTGTACAGGGGGGGTCGCCTACGAGCAGTACTTC.

The rearrangement uses TRBV28 and TRBJ1-5; D remains ambiguous. The CDR3 runs to 13 residues. Germline V gives CDR1 MDHEN, CDR2 SYDVKM. Trimming removed 7 bases from V and 5 bases from J, with 12 bases in between. CDR3 DNA sequence: TGTGCCAGCATTTCCATCGGTTATCAGCCCCAGCATTTT. Translating gives CASISIGYQPQHF.

Here the CDR3 DNA reads TGCAGCGTTGAAGATCGAGGGACAGGGCAAGAGACCCAGTACTTC. The encoded protein is CSVEDRGTGQETQYF. The gene calls are TRBV29-1 and TRBJ2-5, with TRBD1 matching 9 bases. This CDR3 spans 15 amino acids. The V segment lost 0 bases and the J segment 2 bases; nucleotides outside the gene matches: 4. Germline CDR1 is SQVTM and CDR2 is ANQGSEA.

The chain carries TRBV2 and TRBJ1-1, with 7 positions matching TRBD1. The germline gives CDR1 SNHLY, CDR2 FYNNEI. The CDR3 runs to 14 residues. Germline trimming cut 3 bases from V and 4 bases from J; bases unmatched to any gene: 5. The CDR3 reads CASSDLAGGTEAFF. For the CDR3, the DNA is TGTGCCAGCAGTGACCTGGCAGGGGGCACTGAAGCTTTCTTT.